Reported below is one T cell receptor beta chain. The data derive from a study of siplizumab effects on memory and regulatory T cells. Assay used: immunoSEQ multiplex PCR; TCRdb lists only in-frame clones, some missing. This table has roughly 100,000 clones, roughly 95% appearing once. Germline CDR1 and CDR2: SGHTA and FQGTGA. The CDR3 length is 14 residues. V shed 5 bases and J 3 bases; nucleotides not matched to a gene: 5. The TCR comes from a human donor in good health. The sample was naive CD4+ T cells sorted from blood. The chain uses TRBV7-3 and TRBJ2-3; 7 bases match TRBD1. CDR3 region: CASSPDRVTDTQYF. The CDR3 region has the DNA TGTGCCAGCAGCCCCGACAGGGTGACAGATACGCAGTATTTT. The entire variable domain, with the rest obtained from reference TRBV7-3 and TRBJ2-3, is as follows: GAGVSQTPSNKVTEKGKYVELRCDPISGHTALYWYRQSLGQGPEFLIYFQGTGAADDSGLPNDRFFAVRPEGSVSTLKIQRTERGDSAVYLCASSPDRVTDTQYFGPGTRLTVL.